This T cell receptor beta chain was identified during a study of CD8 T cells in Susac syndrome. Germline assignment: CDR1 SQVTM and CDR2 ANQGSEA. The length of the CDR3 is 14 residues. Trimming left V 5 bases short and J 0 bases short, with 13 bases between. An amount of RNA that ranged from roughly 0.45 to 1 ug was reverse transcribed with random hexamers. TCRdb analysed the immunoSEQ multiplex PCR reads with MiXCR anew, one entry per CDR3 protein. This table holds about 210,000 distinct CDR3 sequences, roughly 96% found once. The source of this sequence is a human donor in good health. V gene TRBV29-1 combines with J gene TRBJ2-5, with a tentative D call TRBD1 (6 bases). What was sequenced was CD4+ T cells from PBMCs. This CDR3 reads CSVRDRRYQETQYF. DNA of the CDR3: TGCAGCGTTCGAGACAGGAGGTACCAAGAGACCCAGTACTTC. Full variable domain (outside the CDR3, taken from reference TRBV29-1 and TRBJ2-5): SAVISQKPSRDICQRGTSLTIQCQVDSQVTMMFWYRQQPGQSLTLIATANQGSEATYESGFVIDKFPISRPNLTFSTLTVSNMSPEDSSIYLCSVRDRRYQETQYFGPGTRLLVL.